Listed below are T cell receptor beta chains from one sample, sequenced in a study of T cells in Graves' hyperthyroidism and ophthalmopathy. Each CDR3 protein gets one entry after TCRdb re-called the multiplex PCR reads with MiXCR. This repertoire shows around 580,000 distinct CDR3 sequences, around 46% found once; its top ten account for around 7.7%. Sequencing was performed on peripheral blood or thyroid tissue (not recorded which). The source of these receptors is a woman under 30 with Graves' hyperthyroidism. The CDR3 runs from the conserved cysteine through the conserved F or W. A D gene is named only where the DNA matches it firmly. Rows may omit the clone size; those that give it use once, few, many or a size class.

D gene	V gene	clone size	J gene	CDR3 DNA	CDR3 protein
-	TRBV20-1	many	TRBJ1-1	TGCAGTGCTAGCCTAGTGAACACTGAAGCTTTCTTT	CSASLVNTEAFF
TRBD1	TRBV19	-	TRBJ1-2	TGTGCCAGTAGTATAGGGGACAGGGACACCATCTATGGCTACACCTTC	CASSIGDRDTIYGYTF
TRBD1	TRBV29-1	many	TRBJ2-7	TGCAGCGCCGTGGGACAGGACGCCCGCCCCTACGAGCAGTACTTC	CSAVGQDARPYEQYF
TRBD1	TRBV10-3	-	TRBJ2-5	TGTGCCATCAGGGGGACAGGGGCTGTGACCCAGTACTTC	CAIRGTGAVTQYF
TRBD1	TRBV27	-	TRBJ1-2	TGTGCCAGCAGTTTAACTATCGAGGACAGGGGTTATGGCTACACCTTC	CASSLTIEDRGYGYTF
-	TRBV20-1	few	TRBJ2-3	TGCAGTGCTAGGCGGGACAGCGGCACAGATACGCAGTATTTT	CSARRDSGTDTQYF
TRBD2	TRBV7-8	many	TRBJ2-7	TGTGCCAGCAGCCTTGGGACTAGCGGGCGTTACTACGAGCAGTACTTC	CASSLGTSGRYYEQYF
TRBD1	TRBV25-1	once	TRBJ2-5	TGTGCCAGCATGACCGGGACAGTCCAAGAGACCCAGTACTTC	CASMTGTVQETQYF
-	TRBV15	-	TRBJ2-7	TGTGCCACCAGAGACTGGAGCTCCTACGAGCAGTACTTC	CATRDWSSYEQYF
-	TRBV18	few	TRBJ2-2	TGTGCCAGCTCACCCGGAATGGACACCGGGGAGCTGTTTTTT	CASSPGMDTGELFF
TRBD1	TRBV5-1	many	TRBJ2-6	TGCGCCAGCAGGCGACCAGCCGGGACAGCGAACTCTGGGGCCAACGTCCTGACTTTC	CASRRPAGTANSGANVLTF
-	TRBV25-1	-	TRBJ2-7	TGTGCCAGCAGTGCCCCGGGAACTAGACCCTACGAGCAGTACTTC	CASSAPGTRPYEQYF
TRBD1	TRBV5-1	-	TRBJ1-5	TGCGCCAGCAGCTTTGACAGGGACCATCAGCCCCAGCATTTT	CASSFDRDHQPQHF
-	TRBV13	-	TRBJ2-5	TGTGCCAGCTCACCACTCGTTTCATATCAAGAGACCCAGTACTTC	CASSPLVSYQETQYF
-	TRBV7-9	-	TRBJ1-6	TGCGCCAGCAGCCAATCGGGACAAAGAAGGAATTCACCCCTCCACTTT	CASSQSGQRRNSPLHF
-	TRBV7-3	-	TRBJ2-1	TGTGCCAGCAGCTTAATGCGAGGGGAATACAATGAGCAGTTCTTC	CASSLMRGEYNEQFF
-	TRBV6-1	many	TRBJ1-5	TGTGCCAGCGGGGTAACCGGTACAGTCTATGATCAGCCCCAGCATTTT	CASGVTGTVYDQPQHF
TRBD1	TRBV5-1	-	TRBJ1-6	TGCGCCAGCAGCTTGGGGGCAGGGGGTTCTAATTCACCCCTCCACTTT	CASSLGAGGSNSPLHF
TRBD1	TRBV20-1	-	TRBJ2-7	TGCAGCGTTCGTGTAAGGACAGGGGGGAAAACCTACGAGCAGTACTTC	CSVRVRTGGKTYEQYF
TRBD1	TRBV5-6	many	TRBJ1-4	TGTGCCAGCAGCTTCAGGGGGGATGAGGGTGAAAAACTGTTTTTT	CASSFRGDEGEKLFF
-	TRBV7-2	few	TRBJ2-7	TGTGCCAGCAGCTTGAGGACAGTGCAGTACTTC	CASSLRTVQYF
TRBD1	TRBV7-8	-	TRBJ1-1	TGTGCCAGCAGCAAAAGGGACAGCCGGACCGAAGCTTTCTTT	CASSKRDSRTEAFF
-	TRBV15	-	TRBJ1-1	TGTGCCACCAGCACCCTAGGGGTGAACACTGAAGCTTTCTTT	CATSTLGVNTEAFF
TRBD1	TRBV7-9	many	TRBJ1-2	TGTGCCAGCAGCATATTACAGGGGAAGGCTGGTGGCTACACCTTC	CASSILQGKAGGYTF
-	TRBV29-1	-	TRBJ1-5	TGCAGTTTAACGTGGGGTAATCAGCCCCAGCATTTT	CSLTWGNQPQHF
-	TRBV15	-	TRBJ2-7	TGTGCCACCAGCATTTCTTGGGGGGAGCAGTACTTC	CATSISWGEQYF
-	TRBV19	many	TRBJ1-5	TGTGCCAGTAAAGAGTGGGGGAGCAATCAGCCCCAGCATTTT	CASKEWGSNQPQHF
-	TRBV19	many	TRBJ2-2	TGTGCCAGTTCGCAAATATTCGACAGAGCGAACACCGGGGAGCTGTTTTTT	CASSQIFDRANTGELFF
-	TRBV30	-	TRBJ1-6	TGTGCCTGGAGTAAGAGCTCCTATAATTCACCCCTCCACTTT	CAWSKSSYNSPLHF
-	TRBV2	-	TRBJ2-2	TGTGCCAGGACGGAGGTCCTCGGGGAGCTGTTTTTT	CARTEVLGELFF
TRBD1	TRBV6-6	-	TRBJ1-2	TGTGCCAGCAGTTACGACTCTACAGGGGCGTTAGGCTACACCTTC	CASSYDSTGALGYTF
-	TRBV9	many	TRBJ2-2	TGTGCCAGCAGCGTTTTCAGCAGGGGTACCGGGGAGCTGTTTTTT	CASSVFSRGTGELFF
-	TRBV20-1	-	TRBJ1-2	TGCAGTGCTAGAGAAGGGGAAGACAACACCTTC	CSAREGEDNTF
TRBD2	TRBV5-1	many	TRBJ2-7	TGTGCCAGCAGCCTTCGGGGGGATTACGAGCAGTACTTC	CASSLRGDYEQYF
TRBD2	TRBV7-9	few	TRBJ2-1	TGTGCCAGCAGCGTTAGCGGGAGGGACAATGAGCAGTTCTTC	CASSVSGRDNEQFF
-	TRBV3-1	many	TRBJ1-2	TGTGCCAGCAGCCAAGAACTGACGGGTACTAACTATGGCTACACCTTC	CASSQELTGTNYGYTF
TRBD1	TRBV6-6	-	TRBJ1-5	TGTGCCAGCCTGGGGACAGCAGATCAGCCCCAGCATTTT	CASLGTADQPQHF
-	TRBV25-1	-	TRBJ2-7	TGTGCCAGCATCCCTTCCAAACACTACGAGCAGTACTTC	CASIPSKHYEQYF
-	TRBV20-1	many	TRBJ2-7	TGCAGTGCTAGACTGTCTAATGGGGGCTACGAGCAGTACTTC	CSARLSNGGYEQYF
TRBD2	TRBV15	many	TRBJ2-7	TGTGCCACCAGCATGGAACTAGCGGGCAACTACGAGCAGTACTTC	CATSMELAGNYEQYF
TRBD1	TRBV9	many	TRBJ2-6	TGTGCCAGCAGCCGTCCCGGGACAGGGTCTGGGGCCAACGTCCTGACTTTC	CASSRPGTGSGANVLTF
-	TRBV24-1	-	TRBJ2-5	TGTGCCACCAGTGATGGTTCCGCAGGGTATACGGGCGAGACCCAGTACTTC	CATSDGSAGYTGETQYF
-	TRBV2	many	TRBJ1-5	TGTGCCAGCAGTGACCCCGGGGGGTATAGCAATCAGCCCCAGCATTTT	CASSDPGGYSNQPQHF
TRBD2	TRBV29-1	-	TRBJ2-7	TGCAGCGTTAGACTAGCGGGAAGTTACGAGCAGTACTTC	CSVRLAGSYEQYF
TRBD2	TRBV6-5	-	TRBJ2-7	TGTGCCAGCAGTTACCCAGGGATCGGGGGGTTATCCTACGAGCAGTACTTC	CASSYPGIGGLSYEQYF
-	TRBV5-6	many	TRBJ1-6	TGTGCCAGCAGCTCAACAGGGATAGATTCACCCCTCCACTTT	CASSSTGIDSPLHF
-	TRBV7-9	many	TRBJ2-7	TGTGCCAGCAGCTTAGTAGGGACACTCTACGAGCAGTACTTC	CASSLVGTLYEQYF
-	TRBV2	-	TRBJ1-2	TGTGCTAGGGAACAGGGTTTAAATGGCTACACCTTC	CAREQGLNGYTF
-	TRBV24-1	many	TRBJ1-2	TGTGCCACCAGTGATTCCGGGACGGACATCTATGGCTACACCTTC	CATSDSGTDIYGYTF
-	TRBV11-2	-	TRBJ2-5	TGTGCCAGCAGCCGTGCGGGGCCACAGGGGGAGACCCAGTACTTC	CASSRAGPQGETQYF
-	TRBV7-9	-	TRBJ1-1	TGTGCCAGCAGCAAACAGGGCGACGAAGCTTTCTTT	CASSKQGDEAFF
-	TRBV20-1	many	TRBJ1-5	TGCAGTGCTAGAGCAGGAGATAGCAATCAGCCCCAGCATTTT	CSARAGDSNQPQHF
TRBD1	TRBV24-1	-	TRBJ1-1	TGTGCCACCAGTGACCACGGACAGGGAAGAGCTTTCTTT	CATSDHGQGRAFF
-	TRBV6-1	many	TRBJ1-2	TGTGCCATTACAGGAGAGAGCTATGGCTACACCTTC	CAITGESYGYTF
-	TRBV2	many	TRBJ1-2	TGTGCCAGGAACACCGGGACGTATGGCTACACCTTC	CARNTGTYGYTF
-	TRBV5-1	many	TRBJ1-2	TGCGCCAGCAGCTCAGCCATGGGCATCCCTAATGGCTACACCTTC	CASSSAMGIPNGYTF
-	TRBV7-8	many	TRBJ2-5	TGTGCCAGCAGCTTGAGGGACACCGGCCTTAAGACCCAGTACTTC	CASSLRDTGLKTQYF
-	TRBV7-3	-	TRBJ1-1	TGTGCCAGCAGCACGGTTCGCTCCGAAGCTTTCTTT	CASSTVRSEAFF
-	TRBV9	medium-sized	TRBJ2-6	TGTGCCAGCAGCGTAGGAGGGTCTGGGGCCAACGTCCTGACTTTC	CASSVGGSGANVLTF